This entry lists 18 T cell receptor beta chains sequenced from one sample in a study of T cells in Graves' hyperthyroidism and ophthalmopathy. Amplification targeted TCR beta CDR3 regions from RNA transcripts. An initial round of RT-PCR targeting the TCR CDR3 relied on the HTBI primer set. Via MiXCR, TCRdb re-called the multiplex PCR reads, giving one row per CDR3 protein. The repertoire consists of 550,000 to 600,000 distinct CDR3 sequences, with approximately 15% occurring once and the leading ten covering 6.5% to 9%. Sequencing was done on a sample of blood. Receptor source: a woman aged 18-29 years with Graves' ophthalmopathy.

The chain employs TRBV4-3 and TRBJ2-1, with D uncertain. Trimming removed 0 bases from V and 9 bases from J, with 12 bases in between. This CDR3 is built from 14 residues. Germline V lookup: CDR1 LGHNA, CDR2 YSLEER. The CDR3 region is CASSQDVLLGEQFF. CDR3 DNA: TGCGCCAGCAGCCAAGATGTCTTACTCGGTGAGCAGTTCTTC.

The chain has TRBV5-1 and TRBJ2-7, with 12 bases identical to TRBD2. Germline CDR1 reads SGHRS; CDR2 reads YFSETQ. Unmatched junction bases numbered 10, after V lost 4 bases and J lost 2 bases. The CDR3 totals 17 residues. The CDR3 nucleotides read TGCGCCAGCAGCCGGAGCGGGACTAGCGGGCAGGCCTACGAGCAGTACTTC. Translating it yields CASSRSGTSGQAYEQYF.

This clonotype was observed a handful of times. The rearrangement links TRBV24-1 to TRBJ2-1; TRBD2 matches 7 bases. With V trimmed by 10 bases and J by 5 bases, 7 bases remained unmatched. Germline CDR1 KGHDR, CDR2 SFDVKD. The CDR3 has 13 residues. The CDR3 bases are TGTGCCACAAGGGACTATACTGACAATGAGCAGTTCTTC. Translated: CATRDYTDNEQFF.

The chain carries TRBV4-2 and TRBJ1-1; D is perhaps TRBD1 (5 bases). The CDR3 spans 15 residues. V was pared by 1 base and J by 2 bases, with 11 bases between. CDR1 and CDR2 (germline): LGHNA, YNFKEQ. The CDR3 reads CASSQGGVGNTEAFF. The CDR3 nucleotides read TGTGCCAGCAGCCAAGGGGGGGTAGGCAACACTGAAGCTTTCTTT.

CDR3 bases: TGTGCCAGCAGCTTAGTACGGGGGCTCGGAGAGCAGTACTTC. This codes for CASSLVRGLGEQYF. This chain links TRBV11-2 with TRBJ2-7, with D possibly being TRBD1 or TRBD2 (6 bases each). The length of the CDR3 is 14 residues. Deletions cut 1 base from V and 7 bases from J, with 14 bases between. From germline, CDR1 is SGHAT and CDR2 FQNNGV. The whole variable domain, filled in from reference TRBV11-2 and TRBJ2-7, reads EAGVAQSPRYKIIEKRQSVAFWCNPISGHATLYWYQQILGQGPKLLIQFQNNGVVDDSQLPKDRFSAERLKGVDSTLKIQPAKLEDSAVYLCASSLVRGLGEQYFGPGTRLTVT.

The rearrangement links TRBV9 to TRBJ2-7; 13 nucleotides match TRBD2. V lost 3 bases and J lost 3; bases outside the gene matches: 18. The CDR3 length is 20 residues. Germline CDR1 SGDLS, CDR2 YYNGEE. The CDR3 bases are TGTGCCAGCAGCGCGGACAGGGGGCTCGGACTAGCGGGAGAACTCTACGAGCAGTACTTC. Translated: CASSADRGLGLAGELYEQYF.

This clonotype was counted ten times or more. The chain links TRBV20-1 to TRBJ2-4, with 11 nucleotides matching TRBD2. The CDR3 sequence is 14 residues long. V was clipped by 4 bases and J by 6 bases; unmatched bases: 5. Germline CDR1 DFQATT, CDR2 SNEGSKA (reference sequence). The DNA of the CDR3 is TGCAGTGCTATCGGTAGCGGGAGGGGAAACATTCAGTACTTC. Protein: CSAIGSGRGNIQYF.

The sample holds many counts of this clonotype. The gene calls are TRBV7-8 and TRBJ2-5; 9 bases line up with TRBD1. The trim removed 5 bases at V and 4 bases at J, leaving 2 bases unmatched. Germline CDR1 reads SGHVS; CDR2 reads FQNEAQ. There are 13 residues in the CDR3. The CDR3 here is CASSVTGGETQYF. The DNA of the CDR3 is TGTGCCAGCAGCGTGACAGGGGGAGAGACCCAGTACTTC.

This clonotype was recorded many times. This chain uses TRBV5-1 with TRBJ1-1, with 7 nucleotides matching TRBD1. In germline, CDR1 is SGHRS, CDR2 YFSETQ. CDR3 size: 14 residues. V gave up 4 bases and J gave up 3 bases; unmatched junction bases: 6. For the CDR3, the DNA is TGCGCCAGCAGCAATTACAGGGGCGACACTGAAGCTTTCTTT. It encodes CASSNYRGDTEAFF.

This clonotype was counted ten times or more. The chain combines TRBV7-2 with TRBJ2-1; D unresolved. This CDR3 is 13 amino acids long. Trimming shortened V by 4 bases and J by 8 bases, and 12 bases separated the two germline ends. The germline CDR1 and CDR2 sequences are SGHTA and FQGNSA. The CDR3 DNA is TGTGCCAGCAGCTATATGTTTAGGGATGAGCAGTTCTTC. It is translated as CASSYMFRDEQFF. Full variable domain (remainder filled in from reference TRBV7-2 and TRBJ2-1): GAGVSQSPSNKVTEKGKDVELRCDPISGHTALYWYRQSLGQGLEFLIYFQGNSAPDKSGLPSDRFSAERTGGSVSTLTIQRTQQEDSAVYLCASSYMFRDEQFFGPGTRLTVL.

Many counts were recorded for this clonotype. This chain joins TRBV5-1 and TRBJ2-7, with 14 bases identical to TRBD2. Unmatched junction bases numbered 11, after V lost 4 bases and J lost 2 bases. From germline, CDR1 is SGHRS and CDR2 YFSETQ. This CDR3 region has 18 residues. CDR3 in DNA: TGCGCCAGCAGCCCAAGGACTAGCGGGAGGCTGAAAACCTACGAGCAGTACTTC. This gives the protein CASSPRTSGRLKTYEQYF. Filled out from reference TRBV5-1 and TRBJ2-7, the complete variable domain reads KAGVTQTPRYLIKTRGQQVTLSCSPISGHRSVSWYQQTPGQGLQFLFEYFSETQRNKGNFPGRFSGRQFSNSRSEMNVSTLELGDSALYLCASSPRTSGRLKTYEQYFGPGTRLTVT.

This clonotype has ten or more counts. The CDR3 loop is CAISQTGTSVYNEQFF. The CDR3 region has the DNA TGTGCCATCAGCCAGACCGGGACTAGCGTATACAATGAGCAGTTCTTC. The rearrangement joins TRBV10-3 to TRBJ2-1, with 10 bases fitting TRBD2. The ends lost 6 bases at V and 4 bases at J; junction bases unmatched: 9. Germline assignment: CDR1 ENHRY and CDR2 SYGVKD. The CDR3 consists of 16 residues.

The V gene is TRBV12-3 or TRBV12-4, the J gene TRBJ2-7, with 7 bases fitting TRBD1. The CDR3 is 13 amino acids. Unmatched junction bases numbered 7, after V lost 5 bases and J lost 6 bases. In DNA form, the CDR3 reads TGTGCCAGCAGTACCGACAGGGTGAGCGAGCAGTACTTC. Encoded protein: CASSTDRVSEQYF.

This clonotype was recorded many times. The chain joins TRBV2 to TRBJ1-5, with D maybe TRBD1 (5 bases). CDR1 SNHLY and CDR2 FYNNEI come from the germline V gene. Trimming stripped 8 bases from V and 0 bases from J, with 20 bases between. CDR3 size: 17 residues. The CDR3 bases are TGTGCCAGCCACCGGGACCGGCCCTATCGTAGCAATCAGCCCCAGCATTTT. Translated, it gives CASHRDRPYRSNQPQHF.

This clonotype was detected many times. This rearrangement joins TRBV7-2 to TRBJ2-3, with D tentatively TRBD1 or TRBD2 (5 bases each). The CDR3 length is 15 residues. Deletions cut 5 bases from V and 6 bases from J, with 18 bases between. CDR1 and CDR2 (germline): SGHTA, FQGNSA. CDR3: CASSPGAGLGDTQYF. Written as DNA, the CDR3 is TGTGCCAGCAGCCCCGGGGCAGGGTTGGGGGATACGCAGTATTTT. Based on the CDR3 plus reference TRBV7-2 and TRBJ2-3, the full variable domain is GAGVSQSPSNKVTEKGKDVELRCDPISGHTALYWYRQSLGQGLEFLIYFQGNSAPDKSGLPSDRFSAERTGGSVSTLTIQRTQQEDSAVYLCASSPGAGLGDTQYFGPGTRLTVL.

In its sample, this clonotype was seen many times. The chain couples TRBV19 to TRBJ2-1; D is unresolved. V was shortened by 3 bases and J by 0 bases, with 6 bases between the two germline ends. Germline values: CDR1 LNHDA, CDR2 SQIVND (reference sequence). CDR3 length: 14 residues. The CDR3 reads CASSIVGSYNEQFF. CDR3 bases: TGTGCCAGTAGTATCGTCGGCTCCTACAATGAGCAGTTCTTC.

This clonotype was recorded at least ten times. The chain employs TRBV20-1 and TRBJ2-3; TRBD2 aligns across 11 bases. The CDR3 runs 16 residues. Trimming cost V 5 bases and J 2 bases; bases outside gene matches: 9. Germline V CDR1 and CDR2: DFQATT, SNEGSKA (reference sequence). The CDR3 DNA reads as TGCAGTGCTCGCGGGACTAGCGGACCCTTCACAGATACGCAGTATTTT. This encodes CSARGTSGPFTDTQYF.

This rearrangement joins TRBV2 to TRBJ2-7; D is undetermined. V shed 10 bases and J shed 2 bases, with 27 bases lying between them. The CDR3 extends over 17 amino acids. Germline values: CDR1 SNHLY, CDR2 FYNNEI. In DNA, the CDR3 is TGTGCCACTCTAGGGCAGACCTCTGAAGCCCACCCCTACGAGCAGTACTTC. Translated: CATLGQTSEAHPYEQYF.